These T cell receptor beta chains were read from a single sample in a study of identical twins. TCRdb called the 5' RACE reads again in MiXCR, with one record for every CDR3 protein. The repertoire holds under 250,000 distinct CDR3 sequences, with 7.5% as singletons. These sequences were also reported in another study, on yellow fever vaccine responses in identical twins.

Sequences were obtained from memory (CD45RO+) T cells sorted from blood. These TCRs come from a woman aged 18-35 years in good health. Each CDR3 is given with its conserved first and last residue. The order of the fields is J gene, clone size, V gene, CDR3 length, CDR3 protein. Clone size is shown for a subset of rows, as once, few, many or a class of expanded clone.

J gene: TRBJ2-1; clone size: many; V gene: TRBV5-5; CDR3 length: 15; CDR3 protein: CASSLMQVTYNEQFF
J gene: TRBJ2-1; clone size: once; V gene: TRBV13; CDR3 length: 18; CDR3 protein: CASSPPVASGGKYNEQFF
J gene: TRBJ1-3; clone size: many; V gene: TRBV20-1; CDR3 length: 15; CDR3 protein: CSARTGSNSGNTIYF
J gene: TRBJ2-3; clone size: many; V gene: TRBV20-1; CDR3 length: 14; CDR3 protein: CSARRGASTDTQYF
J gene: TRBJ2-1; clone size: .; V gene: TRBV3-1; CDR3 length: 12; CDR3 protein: CASSQTGDEQFF
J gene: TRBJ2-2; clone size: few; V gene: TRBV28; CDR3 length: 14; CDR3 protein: CASSLFESGGELFF
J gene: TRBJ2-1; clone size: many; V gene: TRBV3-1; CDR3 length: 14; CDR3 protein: CASSQGTGGNEQFF
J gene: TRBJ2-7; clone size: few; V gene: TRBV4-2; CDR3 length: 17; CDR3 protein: CASSTRRPSGIIYEQYF
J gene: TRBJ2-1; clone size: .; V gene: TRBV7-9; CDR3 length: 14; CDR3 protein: CASSLDRGGGEQFF
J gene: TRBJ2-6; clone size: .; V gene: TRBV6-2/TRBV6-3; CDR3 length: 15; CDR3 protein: CASRPRVSGANVLTF
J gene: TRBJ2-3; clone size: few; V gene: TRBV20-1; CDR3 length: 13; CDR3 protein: CSARRTGTDTQYF
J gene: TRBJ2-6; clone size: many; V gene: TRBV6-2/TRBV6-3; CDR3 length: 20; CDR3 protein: CASSYFPTIGGGSGANVLTF
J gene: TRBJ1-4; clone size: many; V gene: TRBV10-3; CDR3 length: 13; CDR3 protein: CAIGGQGAEKLFF
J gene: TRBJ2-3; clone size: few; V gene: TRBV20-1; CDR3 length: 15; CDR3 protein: CSAGTTSLGTDTQYF
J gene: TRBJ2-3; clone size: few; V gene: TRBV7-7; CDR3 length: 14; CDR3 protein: CASSLRVGTDTQYF
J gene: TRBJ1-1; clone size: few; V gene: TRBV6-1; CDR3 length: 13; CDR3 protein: CASNVQGSTEAFF
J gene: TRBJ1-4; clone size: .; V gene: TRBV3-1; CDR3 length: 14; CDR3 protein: CASSQGWLNEKLFF
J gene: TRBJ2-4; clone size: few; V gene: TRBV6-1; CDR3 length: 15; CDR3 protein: CASSGLSGLKNIQYF
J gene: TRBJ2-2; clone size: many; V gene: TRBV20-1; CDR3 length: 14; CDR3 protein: CSAYGGLHTGELFF
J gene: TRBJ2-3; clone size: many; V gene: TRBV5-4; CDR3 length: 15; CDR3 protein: CASSLDRGVTDTQYF
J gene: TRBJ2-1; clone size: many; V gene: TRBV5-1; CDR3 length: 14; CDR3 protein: CASSSPSSYNEQFF
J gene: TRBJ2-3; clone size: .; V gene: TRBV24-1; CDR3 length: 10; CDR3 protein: CATSDLGQYF
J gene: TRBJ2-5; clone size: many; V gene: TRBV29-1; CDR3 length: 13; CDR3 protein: CSARGWSEETQYF
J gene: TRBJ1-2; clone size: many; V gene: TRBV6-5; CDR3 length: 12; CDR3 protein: CASTDGSYGYTF
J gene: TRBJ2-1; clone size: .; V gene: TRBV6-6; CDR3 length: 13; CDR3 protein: CATQREGVNEQFF
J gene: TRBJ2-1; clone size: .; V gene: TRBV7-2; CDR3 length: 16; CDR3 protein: CASSLSGLAGANEQFF
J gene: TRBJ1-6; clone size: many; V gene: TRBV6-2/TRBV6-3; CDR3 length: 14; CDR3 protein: CASSYSGQNSPLHF
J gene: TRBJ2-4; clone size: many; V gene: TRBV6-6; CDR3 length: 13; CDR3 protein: CASSPSAKNIQYF
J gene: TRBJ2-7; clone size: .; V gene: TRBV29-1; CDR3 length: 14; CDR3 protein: CSAWTGDPPYEQYF
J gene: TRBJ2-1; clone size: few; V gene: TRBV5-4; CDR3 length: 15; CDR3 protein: CASSLGGIMDNEQFF
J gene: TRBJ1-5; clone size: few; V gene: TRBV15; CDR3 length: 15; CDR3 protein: CATSSPQKSNQPQHF
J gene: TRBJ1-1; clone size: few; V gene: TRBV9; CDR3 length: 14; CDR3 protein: CASSVDQGLTEAFF
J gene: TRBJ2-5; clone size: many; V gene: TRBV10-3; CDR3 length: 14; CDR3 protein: CAISEGAVKETQYF
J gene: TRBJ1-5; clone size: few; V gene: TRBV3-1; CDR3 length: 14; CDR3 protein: CASSHEFSYQPQHF
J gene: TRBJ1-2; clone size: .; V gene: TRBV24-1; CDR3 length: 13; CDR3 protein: CATSDFGQGIFTF
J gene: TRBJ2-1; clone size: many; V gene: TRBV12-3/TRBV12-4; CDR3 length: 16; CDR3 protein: CASSTRQGGVYNEQFF
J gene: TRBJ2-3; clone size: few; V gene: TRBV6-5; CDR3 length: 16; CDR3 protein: CASSYSGRAVTDTQYF